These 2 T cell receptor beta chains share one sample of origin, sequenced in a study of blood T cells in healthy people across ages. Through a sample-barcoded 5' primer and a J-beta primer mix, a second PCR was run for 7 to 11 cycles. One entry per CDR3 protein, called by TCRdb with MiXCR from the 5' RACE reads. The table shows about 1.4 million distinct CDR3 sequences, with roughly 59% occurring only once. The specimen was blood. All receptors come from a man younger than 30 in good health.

This CDR3 reads CSVVGTGNKPPGANVLTF. The CDR3 DNA reads TGCAGCGTTGTGGGGACAGGGAATAAACCCCCTGGGGCCAACGTCCTGACTTTC. This rearrangement joins TRBV29-1 to TRBJ2-6, with 9 bases that match TRBD1. Germline V CDR1 and CDR2: SQVTM, ANQGSEA. CDR3 length equals 18 residues. V lost 4 bases to trimming and J lost 2 bases; unmatched junction nucleotides: 12.

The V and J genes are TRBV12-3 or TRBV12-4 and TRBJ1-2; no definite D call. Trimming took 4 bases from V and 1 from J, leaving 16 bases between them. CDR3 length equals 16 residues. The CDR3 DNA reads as TGTGCCAGCAGTTCCACCCGGACGGCGGTTAACTATGGCTACACCTTC. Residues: CASSSTRTAVNYGYTF.